The 30 T cell receptor beta chains in this list originate from one sample, sequenced in a study of siplizumab effects on memory and regulatory T cells. Assay: immunoSEQ multiplex PCR; the TCRdb copy retains only in-frame clones and omits some. The top ten clones hold about 5% of a sample with about 68,000 clones, approximately 93% of them seen once. Sequencing was done on a sample of CD8+ T cells sorted from blood. The receptors here all came from a human donor in good health.

This clone has more than one count but fewer than ten. The chain is built from TRBV4-3 and TRBJ1-1, with TRBD1 matching 9 bases. J lost 0 bases, V lost 5 bases, and 4 bases had no gene match. Germline CDR1 is LGHNA and CDR2 is YSLEER. There are 15 residues in the CDR3. CDR3 in amino acids: CASSGDRVMNTEAFF. As DNA, the CDR3 is TGCGCCAGCAGCGGGGACAGGGTAATGAACACTGAAGCTTTCTTT.

The genes are TRBV10-1 and TRBJ2-1, with D maybe TRBD2 (7 bases). Per the germline V gene, CDR1 is WNHNN and CDR2 is SYGVQD (reference sequence). V was clipped by 6 bases and J by 2 bases, with 14 bases between them. The CDR3 runs 15 residues. Written as DNA, the CDR3 is TGCGCCAGCAGCTGGGGGCGGGGGCCCTACAATGAGCAGTTCTTC. Residues: CASSWGRGPYNEQFF.

The chain has TRBV7-6 and TRBJ1-2; a possible D gene is TRBD1 (5 bases). Germline CDR1 SGHVS, CDR2 FNYEAQ. V lost 5 bases and J lost 2, with 12 bases in between. This CDR3 has 14 residues. In DNA form, the CDR3 reads TGTGCCAGCAGCCAAATGGGGGAGAACTATGGCTACACCTTC. Amino acid sequence: CASSQMGENYGYTF.

The chain uses TRBV4-1 and TRBJ1-1; D is unclear. From germline, CDR1 is MGHRA and CDR2 YSYEKL. This CDR3 spans 16 amino acids. Trimming took off 6 bases at V and 0 bases at J, with 17 bases between the two ends. CDR3 sequence (DNA): TGCGCCAGCAGGCCGGAGGTCAGTGGGGTGAACACTGAAGCTTTCTTT. This gives the protein CASRPEVSGVNTEAFF.

About this clone itself: The junction and the germline gene differ at one end; a read error may be behind it. This chain joins TRBV29-1 and TRBJ1-6; D not resolved. The germline CDR1 and CDR2 sequences are SQVTM and ANQGSEA. This CDR3 has 14 amino acids. The CDR3 reads CSVEAPRLAQKYCF. DNA for the CDR3: TGCAGCGTTGAAGCCCCCAGGCTGGCGCAGAAATATTGCTTT.

The chain combines TRBV5-6 with TRBJ1-3; D remains ambiguous. Germline V gives CDR1 SGHDT, CDR2 YYEEEE. The ends were cut back, 4 bases at V and 4 bases at J, with 18 bases in the middle. CDR3 length: 16 amino acids. DNA of the CDR3: TGTGCCAGCAGCCCCAATATGGAACGGTGGGGAAACACCATATATTTT. Its translation: CASSPNMERWGNTIYF.

The gene calls are TRBV13 and TRBJ2-7; 9 bases are a match to TRBD1. Germline CDR1 and CDR2: PRHDT and FYEKMQ (reference sequence). Unmatched junction bases numbered 3, after V lost 3 bases and J lost 3 bases. The CDR3 is made up of 14 amino acids. CDR3: CASSLDRGSYEQYF. As DNA, the CDR3 is TGTGCCAGCAGCTTGGACAGGGGTAGCTACGAGCAGTACTTC.

V is TRBV9 and J is TRBJ1-1; 10 bases are shared with TRBD1. The CDR3 has 15 amino acids. Germline lookup yields CDR1 SGDLS and CDR2 YYNGEE. After removal of 1 base from V and 4 bases from J, the junction contained 4 bases not matched to a gene. This CDR3 reads CASSVSGTGVTEAFF. In DNA form, the CDR3 reads TGTGCCAGCAGCGTATCTGGGACAGGGGTCACTGAAGCTTTCTTT.

The J gene is TRBJ1-1, the V gene TRBV20-1; D unresolved. Germline assignment: CDR1 DFQATT and CDR2 SNEGSKA (reference sequence). This CDR3 has 11 amino acids. As DNA, the CDR3 is TGCGGCACCCTGGAGAACACTGAAGCTTTCTTT. Encoded protein: CGTLENTEAFF.

The V call is TRBV6-5, the J call TRBJ2-5, with 8 bases that match TRBD2. Germline V gene lookup returns CDR1 MNHEY and CDR2 SVGAGI. The junction had 1 base not matched to a gene; V was cut back by 2 bases and J by 5 bases. This CDR3 contains 13 residues. The CDR3 region has the DNA TGTGCCAGCAGTTACGGCGGGGGGGAGACCCAGTACTTC. Encoded protein: CASSYGGGETQYF.

The gene calls are TRBV5-5 and TRBJ1-2; D remains ambiguous. The CDR3 loop spans 15 amino acids. Germline V CDR1 and CDR2: SGHKS, YYEKEE (reference sequence). V lost 0 bases, J lost 0 bases, and 9 bases lay in between. CDR3 amino acids: CASSLDVGTNYGYTF. The CDR3 DNA sequence: TGTGCCAGCAGCTTGGATGTAGGGACTAACTATGGCTACACCTTC.

The chain uses TRBV12-5 and TRBJ1-1, with no clear D. This CDR3 comprises 12 residues. Germline CDR1 is LGHNT and CDR2 is FRNRAP. V gave up 3 bases and J gave up 6 bases, with 8 bases separating them. CDR3 amino acids: CASGFGSAEAFF. In DNA, the CDR3 is TGTGCTAGTGGTTTTGGCTCGGCTGAAGCTTTCTTT.

This clone appeared a single time. CDR3 DNA sequence: TGTGCCAGCAGTTTAAACCCCGGGGGAGAGGACTACGAGCAGTACTTC. This codes for CASSLNPGGEDYEQYF. The genes are TRBV27 and TRBJ2-7, with D tentatively TRBD2 (6 bases). The CDR3 runs 16 residues. V lost 2 bases, J lost 3 bases, and 17 bases lay in between. Germline V lookup: CDR1 MNHEY, CDR2 SMNVEV (reference sequence).

This chain links TRBV27 with TRBJ2-1; 9 bases map to TRBD2. The CDR3 runs to 18 residues. V trimming: 5 bases; J trimming: 2 bases; junction bases outside the gene matches: 13. Germline V gene sequence: CDR1 MNHEY, CDR2 SMNVEV (reference sequence). The CDR3 sequence: CASSPGLAASSTYNEQFF. CDR3 bases: TGTGCCAGCAGTCCGGGACTAGCTGCATCGTCTACCTACAATGAGCAGTTCTTC.

The chain combines TRBV5-5 with TRBJ2-2; D not resolved. The germline CDR1 and CDR2 sequences are SGHKS and YYEKEE (reference sequence). The length of the CDR3 is 13 residues. V was cut by 4 bases and J by 3 bases, with 7 bases left in between. CDR3 bases: TGTGCCAGCAGCGTCACAGACACCGGGGAGCTGTTTTTT. This translates into CASSVTDTGELFF.

By share, this clone ranks as medium-sized. The genes are TRBV7-2 and TRBJ2-3; D remains ambiguous. Trimming pared 1 base from V and 0 bases from J, leaving 8 bases between. This CDR3 region has 15 residues. Germline V CDR1 and CDR2: SGHTA, FQGNSA. The CDR3, as DNA: TGTGCCAGCAGCTTAGGAACATATAGCACAGATACGCAGTATTTT. Translation gives CASSLGTYSTDTQYF.

The J gene is TRBJ1-1, the V gene TRBV7-9, with D perhaps TRBD1 (5 bases). This CDR3 is built from 15 residues. Germline CDR1 and CDR2: SEHNR and FQNEAQ (reference sequence). Trimming pared 1 base from V and 0 bases from J, leaving 9 bases between. The CDR3 reads CASSLVGGLNTEAFF. DNA of the CDR3: TGTGCCAGCAGCTTAGTCGGGGGATTGAACACTGAAGCTTTCTTT.

The rearrangement uses TRBV9 and TRBJ1-1, with a tentative D call TRBD1 (5 bases). This CDR3 contains 14 residues. Germline-derived CDR1 and CDR2 are SGDLS and YYNGEE. V lost 0 bases and J lost 3, with 9 bases in between. This chain's CDR3 is CASSVGGGDTEAFF. CDR3 sequence (DNA): TGTGCCAGCAGCGTAGGGGGAGGGGACACTGAAGCTTTCTTT.

Regarding this clone: Additional DNA sequences in this sample encode the identical CDR3. The rearrangement uses TRBV29-1 and TRBJ2-7; D perhaps matches TRBD2 (5 bases). Between the trimmed V and J ends, which lost 0 bases and 3 bases, there was a span of 9 bases. CDR1 is SQVTM and CDR2 is ANQGSEA in the germline V gene. This CDR3 is built from 13 residues. The CDR3 coding sequence is TGCAGCGTTGAAGATACGGGGAGCTACGAGCAGTACTTC. It specifies CSVEDTGSYEQYF.

The V call is TRBV11-2, the J call TRBJ2-5, with D possibly being TRBD2 (6 bases). This CDR3 has 14 amino acids. V lost 5 bases and J lost 2, with 12 bases in between. Germline loops: CDR1 SGHAT, CDR2 FQNNGV. CDR3 DNA sequence: TGTGCCAGCAGCCTAGGGACTCTTCAAGAGACCCAGTACTTC. Amino acids: CASSLGTLQETQYF.

The V gene is TRBV4-3, the J gene TRBJ2-3; 10 bases are a match to TRBD2. The CDR3 is 15 residues long. Germline lookup yields CDR1 LGHNA and CDR2 YSLEER. Unmatched junction bases numbered 11, after V lost 9 bases and J lost 5 bases. The CDR3, as DNA: TGCGCCAGTGGGGAAGCGGGGGGGCCCTTAGATACGCAGTATTTT. Translated, it gives CASGEAGGPLDTQYF.

The CDR3, as DNA: TGCGCCAGCAGCCAGTCGCAGGGGGCCTACGAGCAGTACTTC. It codes for CASSQSQGAYEQYF. This chain connects TRBV4-3 to TRBJ2-7; 7 nucleotides align to TRBD1. V shed 3 bases and J 2 bases; nucleotides not matched to a gene: 4. CDR3 length: 14 residues. Germline CDR1 is LGHNA and CDR2 is YSLEER.

V usage is TRBV7-6 and J usage is TRBJ1-6, with a tentative D call TRBD1 (5 bases). The germline V gene has CDR1 SGHVS and CDR2 FNYEAQ. The CDR3 sequence is 15 residues long. Deletions cut 4 bases from V and 7 bases from J, with 14 bases between. CDR3: CASSSGTLGNSPLHF. CDR3 nucleotides: TGTGCCAGCAGCTCTGGGACGTTGGGGAATTCACCCCTCCACTTT.

V usage is TRBV6-1 and J usage is TRBJ2-7, with TRBD1 as a possible D gene (5 bases). This CDR3 region has 16 residues. Germline assignment: CDR1 MNHNS and CDR2 SASEGT. Trimming took 1 base from V and 5 from J, leaving 18 bases between them. CDR3 nucleotides: TGTGCCAGCAGTGAAGGTCCGACGGACAACACCCACGAGCAGTACTTC. Its translation is CASSEGPTDNTHEQYF.

This sequence joins TRBV6-5 and TRBJ2-2; possibly TRBD2 for D (6 bases). The length of the CDR3 is 15 residues. Trimming cost V 4 bases and J 4 bases, with 13 bases left between them. Germline values: CDR1 MNHEY, CDR2 SVGAGI. CDR3 DNA: TGTGCCAGCAGTTCGGAGGGGCTTGGCACCGGGGAGCTGTTTTTT. Translating gives CASSSEGLGTGELFF.

The chain has TRBV19 and TRBJ2-7, with 7 bases fitting TRBD2. The germline CDR1 and CDR2 sequences are LNHDA and SQIVND (reference sequence). V lost 4 bases, J lost 4 bases, and 10 bases stayed unmatched. CDR3 length: 15 amino acids. CDR3 amino acids: CASSTQPGLRYEQYF. CDR3 bases: TGTGCCAGTAGTACTCAACCGGGACTAAGGTACGAGCAGTACTTC.

This clone was seen just once. The chain is built from TRBV5-4 and TRBJ2-7, with TRBD2 matching over 11 bases. The germline gives CDR1 SGHNT, CDR2 YYREEE (reference sequence). V dropped 2 bases and J dropped 4; count of bases not matched to a gene: 5. CDR3 length: 15 residues. The CDR3 nucleotides are TGTGCCAGCAGCTTTAGCGGGGGGGTCCTTTACGAGCAGTACTTC. As protein: CASSFSGGVLYEQYF.

This clone appeared once. The chain has TRBV9 and TRBJ2-7, with D maybe TRBD1 (6 bases). The CDR3 length is 14 residues. V lost 0 bases to trimming and J lost 2 bases, with 9 bases between them. CDR1 is SGDLS, CDR2 YYNGEE, per germline. The DNA of the CDR3 is TGTGCCAGCAGCGTAGCGGCAGGGGCCTACGAGCAGTACTTC. Translated, it gives CASSVAAGAYEQYF.

The chain carries TRBV5-4 and TRBJ2-7; 7 bases fit TRBD1. Germline CDR1 and CDR2: SGHNT and YYREEE (reference sequence). J was trimmed by 4 bases and V by 2 bases; bases with no gene match: 9. The CDR3 consists of 15 residues. Here the CDR3 reads CASSFGTEVPYEQYF. Here the CDR3 DNA reads TGTGCCAGCAGCTTCGGGACAGAGGTTCCTTACGAGCAGTACTTC.

This chain joins TRBV27 and TRBJ2-3; D gene unclear. Trimming took 5 bases from V and 3 from J, leaving 3 bases between them. The CDR3 spans 11 residues. Germline V gene sequence: CDR1 MNHEY, CDR2 SMNVEV (reference sequence). CDR3 nucleotides: TGTGCCAGCAGTCCGACAGATACGCAGTATTTT. Its translation: CASSPTDTQYF.